This TCR beta chain was captured by sequencing in a study of cytomegalovirus exposure and HLA in healthy donors. Study conclusions and caveats: Later analysis showed TCR association rates varying by HLA locus, highest for DRB1 and lowest for HLA-C. For most TCR sequences rarity was the rule, although some public TCRs occurred in many donors.

The PCR used 60 Vbeta and 13 Jbeta primers. The table came from immunoSEQ multiplex PCR; TCRdb's copy has only in-frame clones and leaves some out. The sample yields 100,000 to 150,000 clones, around 8.5% seen once. This clone was recorded a few times. What it recognizes is unknown. V lost 4 bases to trimming and J lost 3 bases, with 10 bases between them. Germline V lookup: CDR1 SGHDT, CDR2 YYEEEE. CDR3 length: 13 amino acids. This TCR was recovered from a middle-aged man in good health and CMV-seronegative. V usage is TRBV5-6 and J usage is TRBJ1-2, with D perhaps TRBD1 (6 bases). What was sequenced was PBMCs. The CDR3, as DNA: TGTGCCAGCAGCCCACAGGGATACTATGGCTACACCTTC. Its translation: CASSPQGYYGYTF.